A single sample gave rise to the 19 T cell receptor beta chains below, sequenced in a study of identical twins. One entry per CDR3 protein results from TCRdb running MiXCR on the 5' RACE reads. This table holds 1,800,000 or so distinct CDR3 sequences, more than 30% found once. Sequencing was carried out using cord blood. The receptors originated from a newborn girl in good health.

Points on this clonotype: A read error may account for a junction end that differs from germline. The chain carries TRBV11-1 and TRBJ1-1; the D gene is possibly TRBD1 (5 bases). The CDR3 spans 15 residues. CDR1 SGHAT and CDR2 FQDESV come from the germline V gene (reference sequence). The CDR3 loop reads CASSSTRVGNAEAFF. In nucleotides, the CDR3 is TGTGCCAGCAGTTCTACCAGGGTGGGGAACGCTGAAGCTTTCTTT.

This clonotype was detected ten times or more. The chain couples TRBV4-2 to TRBJ2-1; 10 nucleotides line up with TRBD2. Per the germline V gene, CDR1 is LGHNA and CDR2 is YNFKEQ. The length of the CDR3 is 15 residues. V shed 5 bases, J shed 4 bases, and the junction held 5 bases outside the gene matches. Here the CDR3 reads CASSNPSGGYNEQFF. In DNA, the CDR3 is TGTGCCAGCAGCAATCCTAGCGGGGGATACAATGAGCAGTTCTTC.

This clonotype was counted at least ten times. The V call is TRBV29-1, the J call TRBJ2-7; possible D gene TRBD2, 5 bases. Trimming stripped 0 bases from V and 2 bases from J, with 11 bases between. The CDR3 consists of 14 residues. From germline, CDR1 is SQVTM and CDR2 ANQGSEA. The CDR3 DNA sequence: TGCAGCGTTGAAGAAGCCTCCGGGGCCTACGAGCAGTACTTC. Translating it yields CSVEEASGAYEQYF.

Ten or more counts support this clonotype. V gene TRBV11-2 combines with J gene TRBJ2-3, with 11 bases lining up with TRBD2. This CDR3 spans 18 amino acids. The germline CDR1 and CDR2 sequences are SGHAT and FQNNGV. The V gene end was trimmed by 1 base and the J gene end by 2 bases; junction bases not matched to a gene: 8. DNA of the CDR3: TGTGCCAGCAGCTTAGGCCGACTAGCGGGATACGTCACAGATACGCAGTATTTT. This translates into CASSLGRLAGYVTDTQYF.

The CDR3 here is CSATKGRPNTEAFF. CDR3 in DNA: TGCAGTGCTACTAAAGGCAGGCCGAACACTGAAGCTTTCTTT. V gene TRBV20-1 combines with J gene TRBJ1-1, with D unclear. The germline gives CDR1 DFQATT, CDR2 SNEGSKA (reference sequence). V was shortened by 4 bases and J by 1 base, with 13 bases between the two germline ends. This CDR3 is built from 14 residues.

This clonotype was detected a few times. Compared with germline, one end of the junction differs, possibly owing to a read error. The V gene is TRBV7-9, the J gene TRBJ1-2; tentatively, D is TRBD1 (6 bases). Germline CDR1 is SEHNR and CDR2 is FQNEAQ (reference sequence). The CDR3 totals 17 residues. This CDR3 is CASSLDSGGETKYGYTF. In nucleotides, the CDR3 is TGTGCCAGCAGCTTAGATTCGGGGGGCGAAACTAAATATGGCTACACCTTC.

The gene calls are TRBV20-1 and TRBJ2-7; 8 bases map to TRBD2. The CDR3 spans 15 residues. With V trimmed by 2 bases and J by 3 bases, 9 bases remained unmatched. CDR1 is DFQATT, CDR2 SNEGSKA, per germline (reference sequence). The CDR3 coding sequence is TGCAGTGCTAGACTACAGACTAGCGTGCGCTACGAGCAGTACTTC. Encoded protein: CSARLQTSVRYEQYF.

V usage is TRBV4-2 and J usage is TRBJ2-2, with D unresolved. Trimming pared 0 bases from V and 6 bases from J, leaving 8 bases between. There are 14 residues in the CDR3. Germline assignment: CDR1 LGHNA and CDR2 YNFKEQ. The CDR3 reads CASSQDDLAGELFF. The CDR3 DNA reads TGTGCCAGCAGCCAAGATGACCTTGCCGGGGAGCTGTTTTTT.

The V gene is TRBV5-1, the J gene TRBJ2-5, with D perhaps TRBD1 or TRBD2 (6 bases each). The length of the CDR3 is 15 residues. Trimming removed 3 bases from V and 11 bases from J, with 23 bases in between. Germline values: CDR1 SGHRS, CDR2 YFSETQ. CDR3 nucleotide sequence: TGCGCCAGCAGCTCGGAGATGGGGGGCGCTCGGGAGCAGTACTTC. It yields the protein CASSSEMGGAREQYF.

This clonotype was seen ten or more times. The V gene is TRBV10-3, the J gene TRBJ1-2; D gene ambiguous. Germline loops: CDR1 ENHRY, CDR2 SYGVKD. Trimming took off 6 bases at V and 4 bases at J, with 12 bases between the two ends. CDR3 size: 13 residues. CDR3 amino acids: CAIRREAIYGYTF. CDR3 nucleotides: TGTGCCATCAGACGGGAGGCTATCTATGGCTACACCTTC.

CDR3 protein: CSARREGPYNEQYF. The CDR3 DNA is TGCAGTGCTAGGCGGGAGGGCCCCTACAATGAGCAGTACTTC. The chain employs TRBV20-1 and TRBJ2-7; TRBD2 aligns across 9 bases. Germline values: CDR1 DFQATT, CDR2 SNEGSKA (reference sequence). J lost 7 bases, V lost 3 bases, and 10 bases had no gene match. The CDR3 has 14 amino acids.

As regards this clonotype: This may arise from a read error, as a much more abundant clone is one base away. The chain is built from TRBV5-1 and TRBJ1-1, with D perhaps matching TRBD1 (5 bases). Trimming removed 1 base at V and 0 bases at J, with 7 bases between. CDR1 SGHRS and CDR2 YFSETQ come from the germline V gene. The CDR3 runs to 14 residues. In DNA, the CDR3 is TGCGCCAGCAGCTTGCTGACAGTGAACACTGAAGCTTTCTTT. It yields the protein CASSLLTVNTEAFF.

This chain uses TRBV4-2 with TRBJ2-5, with TRBD2 matching over 10 bases. The CDR3 spans 16 residues. The trim removed 0 bases at V and 7 bases at J, leaving 8 bases unmatched. Germline CDR1 and CDR2: LGHNA and YNFKEQ. The CDR3 nucleotides are TGTGCCAGCAGCCAAGATGGGGCTAGCGGGGGTGGGACCCAGTACTTC. Translating gives CASSQDGASGGGTQYF.

This clonotype was seen only a few times. This chain uses TRBV7-2 with TRBJ2-5; D not resolved. The J call is uncertain, as TRBJ2-7 better fits the DNA end. The CDR3 extends over 15 amino acids. Germline lookup yields CDR1 SGHTA and CDR2 FQGNSA. For the CDR3, the DNA is TGTGCCAGCAGCTTAGCGCTCCAAGTAGCCTACGAGCAGTACTTC. Its protein product is CASSLALQVAYEQYF.

This clonotype was counted only a few times. This sequence joins TRBV6-1 and TRBJ1-2; D uncertain. The V gene's germline CDR1 is MNHNS and CDR2 SASEGT. This CDR3 has 13 residues. The V gene lost 3 bases and the J gene lost 1 base, with 6 bases spanning the gap. CDR3 coding DNA: TGTGCCAGCAGTGACGCCAATAACTATGGCTACACCTTC. Translated, it gives CASSDANNYGYTF.

This clonotype was observed a few times. The chain carries TRBV4-2 and TRBJ1-6; TRBD1 might be the D (5 bases). CDR1 and CDR2 from the germline V gene are LGHNA and YNFKEQ. The CDR3 runs to 15 residues. Trimming shortened V by 0 bases and J by 9 bases, and 12 bases separated the two germline ends. CDR3 sequence (DNA): TGTGCCAGCAGCCAAGATCACTTTGGGGGTTCACCCCTCCACTTT. Protein product: CASSQDHFGGSPLHF.

This chain connects TRBV29-1 to TRBJ1-2; the match to TRBD1 covers 9 bases. Germline V gene data show CDR1 as SQVTM and CDR2 as ANQGSEA. The CDR3 has 14 amino acids. The CDR3 coding sequence is TGCACAACCCGGGACAGGGAAGGAGGGTATGGCTACACCTTC. Its translation: CTTRDREGGYGYTF.

The V and J genes are TRBV15 and TRBJ2-1; 7 bases line up with TRBD2. Trimming at V came to 1 base and at J to 0 bases, leaving 6 bases not matched to a gene. The germline V gene encodes CDR1 LNHNV and CDR2 YYDKDF (reference sequence). The CDR3 totals 17 residues. The CDR3 DNA sequence: TGTGCCACCAGCAGAGCACTAGCGCTGAGCTCCTACAATGAGCAGTTCTTC. Encoded protein: CATSRALALSSYNEQFF.

This clonotype has just a few counts. The chain carries TRBV20-1 and TRBJ1-6; D uncertain. Per germline, CDR1 DFQATT and CDR2 SNEGSKA (reference sequence). The V and J ends lost 3 bases and 5 bases respectively, with 11 bases between them. CDR3 length equals 14 residues. The CDR3 spells CSASGDTNNSPLHF. CDR3 nucleotides: TGCAGTGCTAGTGGAGACACCAATAATTCACCCCTCCACTTT.